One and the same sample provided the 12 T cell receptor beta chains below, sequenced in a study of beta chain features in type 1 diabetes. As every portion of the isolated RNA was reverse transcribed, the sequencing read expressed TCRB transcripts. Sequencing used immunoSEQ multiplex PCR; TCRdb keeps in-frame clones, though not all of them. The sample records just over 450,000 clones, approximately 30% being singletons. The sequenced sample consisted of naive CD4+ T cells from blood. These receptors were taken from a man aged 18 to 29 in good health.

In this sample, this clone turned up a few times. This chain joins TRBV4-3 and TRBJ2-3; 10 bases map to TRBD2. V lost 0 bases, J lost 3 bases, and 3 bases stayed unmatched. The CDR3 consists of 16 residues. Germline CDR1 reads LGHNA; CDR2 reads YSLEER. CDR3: CASSQEIAGGTDTQYF. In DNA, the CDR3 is TGCGCCAGCAGCCAAGAGATAGCGGGAGGAACAGATACGCAGTATTTT.

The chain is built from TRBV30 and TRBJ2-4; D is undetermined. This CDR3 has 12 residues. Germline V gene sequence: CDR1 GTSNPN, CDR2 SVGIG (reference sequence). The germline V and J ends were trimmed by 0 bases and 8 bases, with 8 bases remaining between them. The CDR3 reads CAWSVVRDIQYF. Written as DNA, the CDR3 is TGTGCCTGGAGTGTGGTAAGAGACATTCAGTACTTC.

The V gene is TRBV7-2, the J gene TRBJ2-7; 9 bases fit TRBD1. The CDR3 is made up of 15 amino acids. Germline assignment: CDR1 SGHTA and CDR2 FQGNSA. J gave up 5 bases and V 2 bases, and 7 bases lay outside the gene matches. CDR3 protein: CASSLNRGRWNEQYF. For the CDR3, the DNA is TGTGCCAGCAGCTTAAACAGGGGGCGATGGAACGAGCAGTACTTC.

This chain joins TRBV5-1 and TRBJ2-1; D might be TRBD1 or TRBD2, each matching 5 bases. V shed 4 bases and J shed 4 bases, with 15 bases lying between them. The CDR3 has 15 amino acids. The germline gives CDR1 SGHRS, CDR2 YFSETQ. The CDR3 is CASSPPGRGYNEQFF. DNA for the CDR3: TGCGCCAGCAGCCCGCCGGGACGGGGATACAATGAGCAGTTCTTC.

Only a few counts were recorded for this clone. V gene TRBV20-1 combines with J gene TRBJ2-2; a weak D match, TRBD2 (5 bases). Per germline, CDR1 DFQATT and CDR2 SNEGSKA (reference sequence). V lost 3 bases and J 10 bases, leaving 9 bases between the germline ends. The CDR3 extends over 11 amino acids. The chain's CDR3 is CSARDSEELFF. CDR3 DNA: TGCAGTGCTAGGGACTCTGAGGAGCTGTTTTTT.

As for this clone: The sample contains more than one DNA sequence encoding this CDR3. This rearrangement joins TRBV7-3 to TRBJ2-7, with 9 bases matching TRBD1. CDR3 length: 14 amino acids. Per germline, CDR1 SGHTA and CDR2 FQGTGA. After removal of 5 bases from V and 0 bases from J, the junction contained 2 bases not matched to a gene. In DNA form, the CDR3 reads TGTGCCAGCAGCCCGGACAGGGGCTCCTACGAGCAGTACTTC. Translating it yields CASSPDRGSYEQYF.

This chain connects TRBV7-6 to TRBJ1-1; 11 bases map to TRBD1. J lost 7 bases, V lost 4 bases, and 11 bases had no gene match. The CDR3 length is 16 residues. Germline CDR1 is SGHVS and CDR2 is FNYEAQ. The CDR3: CASSSQGSGTGGEAFF. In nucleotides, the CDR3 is TGTGCCAGCAGCTCCCAAGGCTCTGGGACAGGGGGTGAAGCTTTCTTT.

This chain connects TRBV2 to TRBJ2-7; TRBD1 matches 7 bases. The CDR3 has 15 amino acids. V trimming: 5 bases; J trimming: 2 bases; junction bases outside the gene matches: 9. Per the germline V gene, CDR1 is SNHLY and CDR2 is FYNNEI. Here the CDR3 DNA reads TGTGCCAGCAGTCCAGACAGGGTAAAAGCCTACGAGCAGTACTTC. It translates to CASSPDRVKAYEQYF.

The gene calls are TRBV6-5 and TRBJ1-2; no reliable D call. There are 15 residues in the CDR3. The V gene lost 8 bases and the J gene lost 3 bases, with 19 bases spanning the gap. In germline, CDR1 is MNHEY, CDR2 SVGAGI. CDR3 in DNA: TGTGCCAGCTCTCGCCTAGCCCGGGGTGACTATGGCTACACCTTC. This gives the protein CASSRLARGDYGYTF.

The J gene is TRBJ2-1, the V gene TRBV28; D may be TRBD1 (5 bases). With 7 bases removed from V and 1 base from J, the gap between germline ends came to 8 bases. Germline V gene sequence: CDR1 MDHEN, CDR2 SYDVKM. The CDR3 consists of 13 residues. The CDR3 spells CASTGWSYNEQFF. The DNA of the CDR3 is TGTGCCAGCACAGGGTGGTCCTACAATGAGCAGTTCTTC. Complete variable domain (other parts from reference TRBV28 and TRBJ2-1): DVKVTQSSRYLVKRTGEKVFLECVQDMDHENMFWYRQDPGLGLRLIYFSYDVKMKEKGDIPEGYSVSREKKERFSLILESASTNQTSMYLCASTGWSYNEQFFGPGTRLTVL.

The CDR3 DNA sequence: TGTGCCAGCAGCCCGGGACAGGTCTATGATACGCAGTATTTT. It is translated as CASSPGQVYDTQYF. The chain links TRBV11-2 to TRBJ2-3, with 8 bases aligning to TRBD1. V lost 5 bases, J lost 6 bases, and 7 bases stayed unmatched. The CDR3 extends over 14 amino acids. The V gene's germline CDR1 is SGHAT and CDR2 FQNNGV.

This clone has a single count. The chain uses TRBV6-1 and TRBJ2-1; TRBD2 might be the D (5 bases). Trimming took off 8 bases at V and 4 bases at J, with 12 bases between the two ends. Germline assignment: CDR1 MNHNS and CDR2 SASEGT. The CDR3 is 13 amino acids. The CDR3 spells CASRTGVYNEQFF. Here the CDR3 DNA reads TGTGCCAGCCGGACTGGGGTGTACAATGAGCAGTTCTTC.